Presented here are 9 T cell receptor beta chains from one specimen sequenced in a study of T cells after yellow fever vaccination. MiXCR, applied by TCRdb to the 5' RACE reads, yields one record per CDR3 protein. Here the sample spans about 320,000 distinct CDR3 sequences, over 8.5% being singletons. Sequencing used CD4+ T cells sorted from PBMCs, obtained 45 days after the yellow fever booster vaccination. Source of these receptors: a man aged 18 to 30 who received the YFV17D yellow fever vaccine.

The rearrangement joins TRBV24-1 to TRBJ2-4; D unresolved. Per the germline V gene, CDR1 is KGHDR and CDR2 is SFDVKD. V was pared by 4 bases and J by 0 bases, with 9 bases between. The CDR3 is 15 amino acids. The CDR3 spells CATSDPSLAKNIQYF. DNA for the CDR3: TGTGCCACCAGTGACCCCTCTCTAGCCAAAAACATTCAGTACTTC.

The chain carries TRBV20-1 and TRBJ2-3; D possibly uses TRBD1 or TRBD2 (5 bases each). Germline V gene sequence: CDR1 DFQATT, CDR2 SNEGSKA (reference sequence). V gave up 6 bases and J gave up 9 bases, with 19 bases separating them. The CDR3 covers 13 residues. The CDR3 reads CSAPGPGFGTQYF. CDR3 DNA sequence: TGCAGTGCCCCGGGACCCGGGTTTGGCACGCAGTATTTT.

The rearrangement joins TRBV24-1 to TRBJ1-2; 7 nucleotides agree with TRBD1. The CDR3 runs to 15 residues. The germline V gene encodes CDR1 KGHDR and CDR2 SFDVKD. The junction had 11 bases not matched to a gene; V was cut back by 3 bases and J by 8 bases. The CDR3 loop is CATSDTRQGGIGYTF. CDR3 bases: TGTGCCACCAGTGATACACGACAGGGTGGAATCGGCTACACCTTC.

J is TRBJ2-3 and V is TRBV12-5; 16 bases agree with TRBD2. The trim removed 4 bases at V and 3 bases at J, leaving 7 bases unmatched. Germline V gene data show CDR1 as LGHNT and CDR2 as FRNRAP. This CDR3 region has 18 residues. CDR3 protein: CASGSGTSGGARTDTQYF. CDR3 bases: TGTGCTAGTGGTTCCGGGACTAGCGGGGGGGCCCGGACAGATACGCAGTATTTT.

This clonotype appeared a few times. The chain combines TRBV4-3 with TRBJ1-5; D is ambiguous. V was pared by 0 bases and J by 5 bases, with 8 bases between. This CDR3 spans 14 amino acids. Germline values: CDR1 LGHNA, CDR2 YSLEER. CDR3 in DNA: TGCGCCAGCAGCCAAGAACTGGGTCATCAGCCCCAGCATTTT. The encoded protein is CASSQELGHQPQHF.

Worth noting for this clonotype: A much larger clone lies a single base off, so this may be a read error. CDR3 nucleotides: TGCAGTGCTAGAGATCGAGGACCAGCGGCCCAAGGGACCCAGTACTTC. This sequence encodes CSARDRGPAAQGTQYF. This chain joins TRBV20-1 and TRBJ2-5; a possible D gene is TRBD2 (5 bases). In germline, CDR1 is DFQATT, CDR2 SNEGSKA (reference sequence). The CDR3 totals 16 residues.

J is TRBJ1-2 and V is TRBV29-1, with TRBD1 identical over 7 bases. This CDR3 has 13 amino acids. With 7 bases clipped from V and 8 bases from J, the junction kept 13 bases outside the gene matches. The germline V gene has CDR1 SQVTM and CDR2 ANQGSEA. The DNA for the CDR3 is TGCAGCGCTGTCGGCCAGGGGGGGATCGGCTACACCTTC. Its translation is CSAVGQGGIGYTF.

The chain is built from TRBV14 and TRBJ2-3, with D tentatively TRBD2 (6 bases). The CDR3 loop spans 15 amino acids. The ends were cut back, 4 bases at V and 4 bases at J, with 15 bases in the middle. Per the germline V gene, CDR1 is SGHDN and CDR2 is FVKESK. CDR3 DNA sequence: TGTGCCAGCAGCCGCCGCTCCAGACTAGCAGATACGCAGTATTTT. It yields the protein CASSRRSRLADTQYF.

This clonotype was detected a few times. The chain carries TRBV6-2 or TRBV6-3 and TRBJ2-1; no definite D call. The V gene's germline CDR1 is MNHEY and CDR2 SVGEGT. The CDR3 totals 14 residues. Trimming shortened V by 2 bases and J by 12 bases, and 17 bases separated the two germline ends. The CDR3 is CASSYRVQIQGQFF. The CDR3 nucleotides read TGTGCCAGCAGTTACCGGGTCCAGATCCAAGGGCAGTTCTTC.